Considering frequency, the clone carrying this TCR beta chain is medium-sized. No antigen is known for it. TRB was amplified by touch-down multiplex PCR, primer pools A and B combined. One entry per CDR3 protein, without DNA, is what TCRdb gives after re-calling the multiplex PCR reads. The sample has under 1,000 distinct CDR3 sequences. TRB was amplified from about 260 ng of peripheral blood genomic DNA per sample. Looked up from germline, CDR1 is SQVTM and CDR2 is ANQGSEA. The CDR3 loop spans 14 amino acids. The sample originates from a study of T cell clusters in autoimmune cytopenias. Study findings and constraints: No experiment has yet validated the function of the T cell clusters defined in silico.

Sequenced material: peripheral blood. This TCR derives from a human donor with an autoimmune cytopenia or autoimmune hepatitis (not recorded which). V and J are TRBV29-1 and TRBJ1-2; the D call from TCRdb, TRBD1, cannot be confirmed without DNA. The CDR3 is CSVLGQARAYGYTF. The variable domain in full, completed from reference TRBV29-1 and TRBJ1-2, reads SAVISQKPSRDICQRGTSLTIQCQVDSQVTMMFWYRQQPGQSLTLIATANQGSEATYESGFVIDKFPISRPNLTFSTLTVSNMSPEDSSIYLCSVLGQARAYGYTFGSGTRLTVV.